Listed below are T cell receptor beta chains from one sample, sequenced in a study of T cell responses to AZD1222 COVID-19 vaccine. The assay was immunoSEQ multiplex PCR, and TCRdb's table has in-frame clones only and misses some. The table lists 75,000 to 100,000 clones, about 86% of them singletons. The material sequenced was peripheral blood, taken on day 0 of AZD1222 vaccination. The source is an adult in good health. Both conserved end residues are trimmed from each CDR3.

v_gene,CDR3aa
TRBV6-2/TRBV6-3,ASSQRRVLYEQY
TRBV18,ASSHKGQLNQPQH
TRBV30,AWSVYRDSGNTIY
TRBV10-3,ATLGDSYEQY
TRBV18,ASSPWDRGTDTQY
TRBV5-1,ASRIGDRNTGELF
TRBV19,ASSMGDSNQPQH
TRBV24-1,ATSVRESTDTQY
TRBV15,ATSRDLLASHTDTQY
TRBV6-5,ASSYSIKNSPLH
TRBV6-4,ASSVAAYNEQF
TRBV18,ASSPERVYNEQF
TRBV11-3,ASSAGTAGGETQY
TRBV7-9,ASSFPRNTEAF
TRBV11-3,ASSLLVRPDNEQF
TRBV25-1,ASSPLGIQETQY
TRBV7-2,ASSLPGRGGETQY
TRBV7-2,ASSRSLGAQDEQY
TRBV9,ASGEADTQY
TRBV4-2,ASSQGVGAGGSETQY
TRBV7-7,ASSPGQKLYYEQY
TRBV11-3,ASSLGASSSYEQY
TRBV15,ATSSGRDWGQY
TRBV7-9,ASSYGTGTGELF
TRBV12-5,ASGPTDRVDTEAF
TRBV3-1/TRBV3-2,ASSHPQETQY
TRBV6-1,ASSDPGPIPGELF
TRBV9,ASSSGVGETQY
TRBV19,ASSIDRVSGNQPQH
TRBV12-5,ASGLLQDNEKLF
TRBV7-9,ASSSTSGKVEQY
TRBV7-9,ASSLAGQAGELF
TRBV18,ASSPGEGDGYT
TRBV2,ASSLHSDEQY
TRBV7-2,ASSLVRLAGGNEQF
TRBV14,ASSQAFFGRSAYEQY
TRBV24-1,ATSRTTYNEQF